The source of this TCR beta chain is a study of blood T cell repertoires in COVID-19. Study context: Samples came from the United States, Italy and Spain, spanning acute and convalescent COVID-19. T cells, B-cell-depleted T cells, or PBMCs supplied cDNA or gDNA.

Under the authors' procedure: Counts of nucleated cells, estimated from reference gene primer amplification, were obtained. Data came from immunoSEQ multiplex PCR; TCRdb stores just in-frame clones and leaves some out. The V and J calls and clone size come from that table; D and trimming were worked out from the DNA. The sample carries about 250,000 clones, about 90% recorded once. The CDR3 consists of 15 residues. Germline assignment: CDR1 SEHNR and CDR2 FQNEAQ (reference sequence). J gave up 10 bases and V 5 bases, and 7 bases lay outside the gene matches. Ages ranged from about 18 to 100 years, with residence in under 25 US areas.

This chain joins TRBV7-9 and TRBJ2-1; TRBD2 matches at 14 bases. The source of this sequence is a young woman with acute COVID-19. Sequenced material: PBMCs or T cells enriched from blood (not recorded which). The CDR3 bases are TGTGCCAGCAGCCTAGGACTAGCGGGGGGCGAGGAGCAGTTCTTC. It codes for CASSLGLAGGEEQFF.